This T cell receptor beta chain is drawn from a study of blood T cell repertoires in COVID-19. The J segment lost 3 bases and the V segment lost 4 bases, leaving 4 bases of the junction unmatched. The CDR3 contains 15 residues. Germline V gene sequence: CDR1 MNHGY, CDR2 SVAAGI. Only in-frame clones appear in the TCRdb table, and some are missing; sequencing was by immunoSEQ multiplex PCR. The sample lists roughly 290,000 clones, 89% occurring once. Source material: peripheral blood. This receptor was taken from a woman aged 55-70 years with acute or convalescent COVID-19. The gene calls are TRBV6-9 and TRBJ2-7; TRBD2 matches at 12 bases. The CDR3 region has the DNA TGTGCCAGCAGTTCCACTAGCGGGAGGCACTACGAGCAGTACTTC. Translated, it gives CASSSTSGRHYEQYF.